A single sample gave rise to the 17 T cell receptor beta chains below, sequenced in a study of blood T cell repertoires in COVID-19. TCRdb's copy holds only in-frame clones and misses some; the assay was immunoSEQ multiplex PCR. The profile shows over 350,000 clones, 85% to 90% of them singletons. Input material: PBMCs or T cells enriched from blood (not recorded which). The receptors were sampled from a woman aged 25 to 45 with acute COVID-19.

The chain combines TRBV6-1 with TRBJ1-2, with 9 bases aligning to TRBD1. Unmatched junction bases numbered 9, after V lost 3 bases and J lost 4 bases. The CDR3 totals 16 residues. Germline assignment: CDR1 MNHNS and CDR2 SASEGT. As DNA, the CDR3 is TGTGCCAGCAGTGAGGCGGGACAGGGTATAGCCTATGGCTACACCTTC. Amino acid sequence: CASSEAGQGIAYGYTF.

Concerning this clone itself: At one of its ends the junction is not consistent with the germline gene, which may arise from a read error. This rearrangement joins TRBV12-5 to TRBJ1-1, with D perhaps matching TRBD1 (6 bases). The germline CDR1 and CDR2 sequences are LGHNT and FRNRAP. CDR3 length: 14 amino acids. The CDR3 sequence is CACGGAFSGTEAFF. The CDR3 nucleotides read TGTGCTTGTGGGGGGGCCTTCTCGGGGACTGAAGCTTTCTTT.

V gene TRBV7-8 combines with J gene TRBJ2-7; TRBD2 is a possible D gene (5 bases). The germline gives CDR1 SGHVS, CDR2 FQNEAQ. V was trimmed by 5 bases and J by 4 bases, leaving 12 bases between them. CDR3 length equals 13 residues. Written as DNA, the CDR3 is TGTGCCAGCAGCGCCCGGACTCTATACGAGCAGTACTTC. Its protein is CASSARTLYEQYF.

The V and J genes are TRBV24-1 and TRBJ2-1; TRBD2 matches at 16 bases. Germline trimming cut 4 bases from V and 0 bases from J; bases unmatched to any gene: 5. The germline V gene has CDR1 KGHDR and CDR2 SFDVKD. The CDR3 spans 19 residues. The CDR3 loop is CATSEVGLAGGRSYNEQFF. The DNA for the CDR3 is TGTGCCACCAGTGAGGTGGGACTAGCGGGGGGGCGCTCCTACAATGAGCAGTTCTTC.

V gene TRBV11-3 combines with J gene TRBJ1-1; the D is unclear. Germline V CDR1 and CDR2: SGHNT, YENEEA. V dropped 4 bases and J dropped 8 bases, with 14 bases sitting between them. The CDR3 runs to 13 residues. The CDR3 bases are TGTGCCAGCAGCTCCCGCTCCGGGGTGGAAGCTTTCTTT. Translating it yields CASSSRSGVEAFF.

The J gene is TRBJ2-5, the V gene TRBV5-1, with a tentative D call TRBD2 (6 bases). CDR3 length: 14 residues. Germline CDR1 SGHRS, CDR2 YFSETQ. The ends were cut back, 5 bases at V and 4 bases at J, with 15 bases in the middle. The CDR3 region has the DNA TGCGCCAGCAGTTCGGGCCTGGGGGGAGAGACCCAGTACTTC. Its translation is CASSSGLGGETQYF.

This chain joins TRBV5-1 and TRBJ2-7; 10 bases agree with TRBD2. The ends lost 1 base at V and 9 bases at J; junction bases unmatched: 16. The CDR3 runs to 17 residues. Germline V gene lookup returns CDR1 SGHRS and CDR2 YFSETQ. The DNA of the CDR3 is TGCGCCAGCAGCTTGCTACGACTAGCGGGTAGCTTAAGGGGGCAGTACTTC. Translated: CASSLLRLAGSLRGQYF.

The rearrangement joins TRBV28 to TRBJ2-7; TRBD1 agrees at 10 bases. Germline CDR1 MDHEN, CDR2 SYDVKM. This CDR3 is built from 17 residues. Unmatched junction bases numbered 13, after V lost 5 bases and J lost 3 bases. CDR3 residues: CASSPSGTGVYVYEQYF. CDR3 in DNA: TGTGCCAGCAGTCCATCCGGGACAGGGGTTTATGTCTACGAGCAGTACTTC.

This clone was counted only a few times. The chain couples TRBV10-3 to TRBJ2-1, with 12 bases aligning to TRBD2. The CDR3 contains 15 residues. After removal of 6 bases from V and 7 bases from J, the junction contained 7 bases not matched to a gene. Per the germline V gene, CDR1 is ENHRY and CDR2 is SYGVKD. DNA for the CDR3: TGTGCCATCAGCCGGACTAGCGGGGTGAGTAATGAGCAGTTCTTC. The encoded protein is CAISRTSGVSNEQFF.

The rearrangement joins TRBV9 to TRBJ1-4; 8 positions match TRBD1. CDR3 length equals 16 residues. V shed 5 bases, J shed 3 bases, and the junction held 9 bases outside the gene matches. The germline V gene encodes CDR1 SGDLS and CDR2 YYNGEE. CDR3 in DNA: TGTGCCAGCAGTGCAGGGGGCACTGGATCTAATGAAAAACTGTTTTTT. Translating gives CASSAGGTGSNEKLFF.

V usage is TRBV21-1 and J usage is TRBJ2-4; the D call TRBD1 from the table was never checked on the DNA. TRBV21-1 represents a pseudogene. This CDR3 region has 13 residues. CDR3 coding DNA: TGTGCCAGCAGCCCCCCGATACAGTACATTCAGTACTTC. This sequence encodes CASSPPIQYIQYF.

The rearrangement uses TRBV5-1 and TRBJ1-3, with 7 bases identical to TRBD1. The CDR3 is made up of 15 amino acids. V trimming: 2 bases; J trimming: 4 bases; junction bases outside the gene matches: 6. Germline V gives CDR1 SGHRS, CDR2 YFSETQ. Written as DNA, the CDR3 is TGCGCCAGCAGCTTATCACAGGGGACGGGAAACACCATATATTTT. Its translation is CASSLSQGTGNTIYF.

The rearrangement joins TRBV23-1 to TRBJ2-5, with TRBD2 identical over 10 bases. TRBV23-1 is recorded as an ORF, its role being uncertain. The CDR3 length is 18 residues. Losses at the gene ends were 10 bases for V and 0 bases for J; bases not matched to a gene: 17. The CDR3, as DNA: TGCGCCACCGAAGGAGGGGTAGCGGGGGGCCCCAACCAAGAGACCCAGTACTTC. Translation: CATEGGVAGGPNQETQYF.

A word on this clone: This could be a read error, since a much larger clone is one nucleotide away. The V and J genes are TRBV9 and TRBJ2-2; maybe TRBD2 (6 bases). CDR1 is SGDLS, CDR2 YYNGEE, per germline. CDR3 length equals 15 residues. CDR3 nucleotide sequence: TGTGCCAGCAGCGTATTTAGGGAGGACACCAGGGAGCTGTTTTTT. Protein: CASSVFREDTRELFF.

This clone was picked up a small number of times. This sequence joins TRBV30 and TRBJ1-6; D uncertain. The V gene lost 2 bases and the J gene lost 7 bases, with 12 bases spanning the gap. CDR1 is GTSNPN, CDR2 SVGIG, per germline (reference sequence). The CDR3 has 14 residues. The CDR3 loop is CAWSLRGRNSPLHF. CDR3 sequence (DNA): TGTGCCTGGAGTCTTCGGGGAAGAAATTCACCCCTCCACTTT.

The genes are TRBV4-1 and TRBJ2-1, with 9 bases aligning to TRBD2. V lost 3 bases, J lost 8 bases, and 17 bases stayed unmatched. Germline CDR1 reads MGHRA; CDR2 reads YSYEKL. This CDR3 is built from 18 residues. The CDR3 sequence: CASSQEISGGPRVYEQFF. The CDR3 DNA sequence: TGCGCCAGCAGCCAGGAGATTAGCGGGGGCCCCCGGGTTTATGAGCAGTTCTTC.

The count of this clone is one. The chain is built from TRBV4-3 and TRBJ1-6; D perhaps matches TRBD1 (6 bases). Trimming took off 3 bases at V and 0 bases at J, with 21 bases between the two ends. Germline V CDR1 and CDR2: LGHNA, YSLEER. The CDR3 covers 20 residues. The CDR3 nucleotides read TGCGCCAGCAGCCAGTTTCCCCCACAGGGATCGAGCTCCTATAATTCACCCCTCCACTTT. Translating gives CASSQFPPQGSSSYNSPLHF.